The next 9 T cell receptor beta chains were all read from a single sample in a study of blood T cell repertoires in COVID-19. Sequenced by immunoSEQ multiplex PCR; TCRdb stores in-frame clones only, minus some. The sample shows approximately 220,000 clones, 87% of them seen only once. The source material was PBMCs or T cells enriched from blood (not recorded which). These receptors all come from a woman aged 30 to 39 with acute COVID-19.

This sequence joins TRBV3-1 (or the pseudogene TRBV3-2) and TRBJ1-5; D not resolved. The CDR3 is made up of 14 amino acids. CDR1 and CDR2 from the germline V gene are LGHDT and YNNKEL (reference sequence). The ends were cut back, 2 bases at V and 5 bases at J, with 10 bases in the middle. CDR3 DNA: TGTGCCAGCAGCCAAAGCATCGCCGATCAGCCCCAGCATTTT. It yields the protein CASSQSIADQPQHF.

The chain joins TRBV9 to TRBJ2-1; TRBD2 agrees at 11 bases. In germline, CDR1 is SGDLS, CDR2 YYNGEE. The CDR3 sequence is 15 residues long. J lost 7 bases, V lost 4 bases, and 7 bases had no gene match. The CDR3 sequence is CASSPTSGGGNEQFF. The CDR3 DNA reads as TGTGCCAGCAGCCCTACTAGCGGGGGAGGAAATGAGCAGTTCTTC.

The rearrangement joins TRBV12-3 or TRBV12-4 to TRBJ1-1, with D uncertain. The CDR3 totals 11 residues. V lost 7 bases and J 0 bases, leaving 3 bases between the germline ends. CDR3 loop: CASTLNTEAFF. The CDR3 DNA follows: TGTGCCAGCACCTTGAACACTGAAGCTTTCTTT.

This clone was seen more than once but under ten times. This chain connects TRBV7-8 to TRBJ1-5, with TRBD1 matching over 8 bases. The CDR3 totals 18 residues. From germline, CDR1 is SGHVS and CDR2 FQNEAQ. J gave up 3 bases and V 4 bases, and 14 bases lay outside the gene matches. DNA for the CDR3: TGTGCCAGCAGCTCAAAAGGGAGACAGGGGATTATCAATCAGCCCCAGCATTTT. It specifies CASSSKGRQGIINQPQHF.

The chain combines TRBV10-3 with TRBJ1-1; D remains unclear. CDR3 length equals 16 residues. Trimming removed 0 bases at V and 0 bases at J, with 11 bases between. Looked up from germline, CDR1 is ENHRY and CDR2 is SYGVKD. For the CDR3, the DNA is TGTGCCATCAGTGAGTCTCTACGGGAGCTGAACACTGAAGCTTTCTTT. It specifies CAISESLRELNTEAFF.

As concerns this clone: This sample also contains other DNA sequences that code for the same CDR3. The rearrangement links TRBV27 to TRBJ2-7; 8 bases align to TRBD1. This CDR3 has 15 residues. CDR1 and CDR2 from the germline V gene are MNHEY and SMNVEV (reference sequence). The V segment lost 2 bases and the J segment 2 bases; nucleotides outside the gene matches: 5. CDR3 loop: CASSLGQGATYEQYF. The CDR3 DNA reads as TGTGCCAGCAGTTTAGGACAGGGCGCTACCTACGAGCAGTACTTC.

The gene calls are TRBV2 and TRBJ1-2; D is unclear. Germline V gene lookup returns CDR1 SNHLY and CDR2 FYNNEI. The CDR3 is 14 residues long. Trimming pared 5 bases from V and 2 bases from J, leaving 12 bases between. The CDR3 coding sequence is TGTGCCAGCAGTCGGAATGGGCAAAACTATGGCTACACCTTC. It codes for CASSRNGQNYGYTF.

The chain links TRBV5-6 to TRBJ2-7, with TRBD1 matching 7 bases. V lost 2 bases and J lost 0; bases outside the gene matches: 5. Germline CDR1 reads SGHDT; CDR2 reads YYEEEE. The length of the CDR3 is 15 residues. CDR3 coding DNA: TGTGCCAGCAGCTTCCCCGGGGACAGCTCCTACGAGCAGTACTTC. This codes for CASSFPGDSSYEQYF.

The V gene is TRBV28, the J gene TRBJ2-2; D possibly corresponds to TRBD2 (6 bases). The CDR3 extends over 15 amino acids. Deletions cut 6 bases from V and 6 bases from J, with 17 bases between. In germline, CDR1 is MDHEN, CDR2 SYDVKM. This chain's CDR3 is CASRHRDSLAGELFF. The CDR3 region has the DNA TGTGCCAGCAGACACCGGGACTCATTGGCCGGGGAGCTGTTTTTT.